This TCR beta chain was obtained from a study of T cells in Graves' hyperthyroidism and ophthalmopathy. TCR beta CDR3 regions were amplified from RNA transcripts. Carried out on the TCR CDR3, a first-round RT-PCR used the HTBI primer set. TCRdb called the multiplex PCR reads again in MiXCR, with one record for every CDR3 protein. The sample shows fewer than 750,000 distinct CDR3 sequences, about half of them seen only once. An absence of ophthalmopathy progression within 18 months meant stable Graves' hyperthyroidism. Newly diagnosed hyperthyroidism, duration under 2 months, in patients aged 18 to 65. For the diagnoses, clinical symptoms, serum thyroxine and TRAb, thyroid ultrasound and orbital computed tomography were used. Sequenced sample: peripheral blood or thyroid tissue (not recorded which). This TCR came from a woman in her late teens or twenties with Graves' hyperthyroidism.

As DNA, the CDR3 is TGTGCCAGCAGCTTAGGAGCTAGCAGGGGGAGTGGGGCCAACGTCCTGACTTTC. Its translation: CASSLGASRGSGANVLTF. This chain links TRBV7-2 with TRBJ2-6; 7 bases agree with TRBD1. Losses at the gene ends were 1 base for V and 3 bases for J; bases not matched to a gene: 9. The CDR3 has 18 residues. Germline assignment: CDR1 SGHTA and CDR2 FQGNSA.